This record concerns one T cell receptor beta chain sequence. Antigen: not known. TCR beta libraries were built with iRepertoire HTBI primers and Arm-PCR of CDR3 regions. A single record per CDR3 protein comes from TCRdb applying MiXCR to the multiplex PCR reads. The sample holds about 430,000 distinct CDR3 sequences, 20% to 25% seen once. Time point: persistent/refractory GD, antithyroid drugs over 5 years with positive TRAb. TCR sequences were obtained from RNA taken from PBMCs. A roughly 10-milliliter sample of peripheral blood was drawn into EDTA tubes. The sample comes from a study of regulatory T cells in long-lasting Graves disease. Study background: The definition of persistent Graves' disease was over 5 years of antithyroid drugs with positive TSH receptor antibodies.

This CDR3 has 14 residues. V gave up 2 bases and J gave up 7 bases, with 12 bases separating them. Germline V lookup: CDR1 MDHEN, CDR2 SYDVKM. Broader study findings: Persistent cases of Graves' showed reduced TCR diversity relative to newly diagnosed patients.

The sequencing used peripheral blood mononuclear cells (PBMCs), collected when the disease was refractory, from a patient treated with antithyroid drugs. J is TRBJ2-1 and V is TRBV28, with no clear D. The receptor was derived from a female donor with Graves disease. CDR3 protein: CASSLVGSENEQFF. The CDR3 bases are TGTGCCAGCAGTTTAGTAGGGTCCGAGAATGAGCAGTTCTTC.